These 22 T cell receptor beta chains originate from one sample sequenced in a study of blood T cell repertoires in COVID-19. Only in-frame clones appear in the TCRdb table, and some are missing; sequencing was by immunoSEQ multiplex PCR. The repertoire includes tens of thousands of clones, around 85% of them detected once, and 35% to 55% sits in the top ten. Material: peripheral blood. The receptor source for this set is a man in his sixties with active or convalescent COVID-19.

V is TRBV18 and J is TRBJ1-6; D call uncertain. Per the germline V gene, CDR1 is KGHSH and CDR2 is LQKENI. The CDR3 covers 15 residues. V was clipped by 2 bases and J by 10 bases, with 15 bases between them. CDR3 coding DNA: TGTGCCAGCTCACCAGGCCGCCAGGCACTCTCACCCCTCCACTTT. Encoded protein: CASSPGRQALSPLHF.

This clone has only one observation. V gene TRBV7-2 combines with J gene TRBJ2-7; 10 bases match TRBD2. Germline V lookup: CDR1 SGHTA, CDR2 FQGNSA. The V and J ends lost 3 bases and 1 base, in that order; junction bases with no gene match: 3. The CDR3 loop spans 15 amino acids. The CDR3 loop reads CASSFSSGSSYEQYV. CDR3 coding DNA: TGTGCCAGCAGCTTTTCTAGCGGGAGTTCCTACGAGCAGTACGTC.

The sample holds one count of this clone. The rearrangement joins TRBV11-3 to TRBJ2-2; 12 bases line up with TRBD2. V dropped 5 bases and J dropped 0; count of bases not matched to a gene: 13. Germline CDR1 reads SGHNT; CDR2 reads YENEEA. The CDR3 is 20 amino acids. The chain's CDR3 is CASSVRTSGVIPTNTGELFF. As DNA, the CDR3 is TGTGCCAGCAGCGTCCGGACTAGCGGGGTTATCCCCACGAACACCGGGGAGCTGTTTTTT.

Here the CDR3 reads CASSLLSGLNADTQYF. The CDR3 bases are TGCGCCAGCAGCTTGCTTTCGGGTTTGAACGCAGATACGCAGTATTTT. The chain couples TRBV5-1 to TRBJ2-3; D remains unclear. CDR1 is SGHRS and CDR2 is YFSETQ in the germline V gene. The CDR3 totals 16 residues. With 1 base removed from V and 4 bases from J, the gap between germline ends came to 16 bases.

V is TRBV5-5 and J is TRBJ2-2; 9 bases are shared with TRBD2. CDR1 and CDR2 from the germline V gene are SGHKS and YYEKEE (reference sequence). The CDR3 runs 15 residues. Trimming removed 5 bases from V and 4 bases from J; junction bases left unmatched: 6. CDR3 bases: TGTGCCAGCAGTTTAGCGGGAGAAATCACCGGGGAGCTGTTTTTT. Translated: CASSLAGEITGELFF. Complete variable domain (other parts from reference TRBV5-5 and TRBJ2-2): DAGVTQSPTHLIKTRGQQVTLRCSPISGHKSVSWYQQVLGQGPQFIFQYYEKEERGRGNFPDRFSARQFPNYSSELNVNALLLGDSALYLCASSLAGEITGELFFGEGSRLTVL.

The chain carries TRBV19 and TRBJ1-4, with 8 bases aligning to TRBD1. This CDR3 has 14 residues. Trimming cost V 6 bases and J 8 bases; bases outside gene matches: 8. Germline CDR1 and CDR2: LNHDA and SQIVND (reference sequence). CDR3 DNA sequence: TGTGCCAGTAGGAAACAGGGGGAAGGAGAAAAACTGTTTTTT. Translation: CASRKQGEGEKLFF. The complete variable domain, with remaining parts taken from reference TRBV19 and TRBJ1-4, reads DGGITQSPKYLFRKEGQNVTLSCEQNLNHDAMYWYRQDPGQGLRLIYYSQIVNDFQKGDIAEGYSVSREKKESFPLTVTSAQKNPTAFYLCASRKQGEGEKLFFGSGTQLSVL.

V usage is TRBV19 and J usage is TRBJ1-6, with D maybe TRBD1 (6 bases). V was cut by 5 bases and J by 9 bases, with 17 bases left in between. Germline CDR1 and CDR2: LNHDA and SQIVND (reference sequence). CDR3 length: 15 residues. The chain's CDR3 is CASSEGRLRGSPLHF. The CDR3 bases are TGTGCCAGTAGTGAGGGGCGCCTCAGGGGTTCACCCCTCCACTTT. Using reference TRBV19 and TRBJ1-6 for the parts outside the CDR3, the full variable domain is DGGITQSPKYLFRKEGQNVTLSCEQNLNHDAMYWYRQDPGQGLRLIYYSQIVNDFQKGDIAEGYSVSREKKESFPLTVTSAQKNPTAFYLCASSEGRLRGSPLHFGNGTRLTVT.

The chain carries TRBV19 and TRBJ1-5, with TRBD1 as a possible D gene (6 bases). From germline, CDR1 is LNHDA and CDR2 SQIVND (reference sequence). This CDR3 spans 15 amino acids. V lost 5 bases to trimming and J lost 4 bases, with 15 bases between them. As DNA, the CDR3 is TGTGCCAGTAGTGAGACAGGTATAGGGAATCAGCCCCAGCATTTT. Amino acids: CASSETGIGNQPQHF. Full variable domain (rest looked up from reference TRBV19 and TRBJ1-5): DGGITQSPKYLFRKEGQNVTLSCEQNLNHDAMYWYRQDPGQGLRLIYYSQIVNDFQKGDIAEGYSVSREKKESFPLTVTSAQKNPTAFYLCASSETGIGNQPQHFGDGTRLSIL.

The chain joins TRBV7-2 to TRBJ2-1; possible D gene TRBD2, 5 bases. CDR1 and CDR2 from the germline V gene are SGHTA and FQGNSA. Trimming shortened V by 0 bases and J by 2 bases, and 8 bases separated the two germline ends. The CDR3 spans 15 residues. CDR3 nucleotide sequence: TGTGCCAGCAGCTTAGCGGGAGCGGCCTACAATGAGCAGTTCTTC. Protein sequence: CASSLAGAAYNEQFF.

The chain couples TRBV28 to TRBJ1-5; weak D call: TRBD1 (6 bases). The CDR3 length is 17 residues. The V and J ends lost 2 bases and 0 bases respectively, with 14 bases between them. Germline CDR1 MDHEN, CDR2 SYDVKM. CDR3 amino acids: CASSLRGDYYSNQPQHF. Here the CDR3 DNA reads TGTGCCAGCAGTTTAAGGGGGGACTACTATAGCAATCAGCCCCAGCATTTT.

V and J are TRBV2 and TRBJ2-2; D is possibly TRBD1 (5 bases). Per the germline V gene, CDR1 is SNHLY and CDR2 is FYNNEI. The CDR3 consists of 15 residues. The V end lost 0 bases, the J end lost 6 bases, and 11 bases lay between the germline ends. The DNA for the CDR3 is TGTGCCAGCAGTGAAGCGCGTTTAGGGGCCGGGGAGCTGTTTTTT. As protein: CASSEARLGAGELFF.

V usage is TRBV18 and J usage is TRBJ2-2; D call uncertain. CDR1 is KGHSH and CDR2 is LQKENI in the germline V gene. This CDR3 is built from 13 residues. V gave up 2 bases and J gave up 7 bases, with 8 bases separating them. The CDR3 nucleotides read TGTGCCAGCTCACCAAAATCGGGCGGGGAGCTGTTTTTT. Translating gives CASSPKSGGELFF.

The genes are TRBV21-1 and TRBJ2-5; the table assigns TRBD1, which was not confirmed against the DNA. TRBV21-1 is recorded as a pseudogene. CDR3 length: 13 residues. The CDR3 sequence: CASSIQDQETQYF. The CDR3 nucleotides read TGTGCCAGCAGCATACAGGATCAAGAGACCCAGTACTTC.

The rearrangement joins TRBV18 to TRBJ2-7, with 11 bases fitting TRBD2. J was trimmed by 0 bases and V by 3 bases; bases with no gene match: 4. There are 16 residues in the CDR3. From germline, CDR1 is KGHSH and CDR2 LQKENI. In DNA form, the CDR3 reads TGTGCCAGCTCACCGGCCGGGACTAGCGGCTCCTACGAGCAGTACGTC. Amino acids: CASSPAGTSGSYEQYV.

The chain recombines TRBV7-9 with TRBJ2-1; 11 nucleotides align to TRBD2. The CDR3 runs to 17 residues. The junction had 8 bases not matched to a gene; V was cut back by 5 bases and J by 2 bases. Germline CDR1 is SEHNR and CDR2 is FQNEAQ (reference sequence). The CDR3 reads CASSPATSGVPYNEQFF. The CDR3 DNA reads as TGTGCCAGCAGCCCAGCGACTAGCGGGGTACCCTACAATGAGCAGTTCTTC.

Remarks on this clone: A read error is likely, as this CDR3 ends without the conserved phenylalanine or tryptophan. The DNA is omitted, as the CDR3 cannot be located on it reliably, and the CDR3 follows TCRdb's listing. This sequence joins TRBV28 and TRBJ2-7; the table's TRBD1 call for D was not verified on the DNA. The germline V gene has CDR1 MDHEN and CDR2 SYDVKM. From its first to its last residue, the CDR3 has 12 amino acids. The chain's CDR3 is CASSTPGQGVGL.

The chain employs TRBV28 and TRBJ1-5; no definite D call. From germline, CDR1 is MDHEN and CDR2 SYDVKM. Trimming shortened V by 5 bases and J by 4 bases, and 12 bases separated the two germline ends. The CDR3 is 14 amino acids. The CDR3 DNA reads TGTGCCAGCAGTCCGCTACAGCAAAATCAGCCCCAGCATTTT. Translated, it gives CASSPLQQNQPQHF.

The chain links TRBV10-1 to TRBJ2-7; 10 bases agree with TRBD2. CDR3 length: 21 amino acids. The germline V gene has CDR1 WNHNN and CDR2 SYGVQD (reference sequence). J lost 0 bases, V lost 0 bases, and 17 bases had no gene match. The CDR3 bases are TGCGCCAGCAGTGAGTCGGGGGCTAGCGGGAGAGTCAGAGACAGCTCCTACGAGCAGTACGTC. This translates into CASSESGASGRVRDSSYEQYV.

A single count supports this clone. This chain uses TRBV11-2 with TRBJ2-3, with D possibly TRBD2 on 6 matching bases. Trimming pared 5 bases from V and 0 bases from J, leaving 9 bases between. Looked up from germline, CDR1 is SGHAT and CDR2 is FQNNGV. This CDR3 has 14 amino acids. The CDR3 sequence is CASSPGTSTDTQYF. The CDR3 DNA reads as TGTGCCAGCAGCCCCGGGACTAGCACAGATACGCAGTATTTT.

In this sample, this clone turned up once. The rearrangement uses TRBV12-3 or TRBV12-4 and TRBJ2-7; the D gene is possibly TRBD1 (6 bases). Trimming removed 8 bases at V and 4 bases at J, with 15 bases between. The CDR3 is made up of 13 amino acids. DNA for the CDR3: TGTGCCAGCTCCAGGGGTTCCACATACGAGCAGTACGTC. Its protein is CASSRGSTYEQYV.

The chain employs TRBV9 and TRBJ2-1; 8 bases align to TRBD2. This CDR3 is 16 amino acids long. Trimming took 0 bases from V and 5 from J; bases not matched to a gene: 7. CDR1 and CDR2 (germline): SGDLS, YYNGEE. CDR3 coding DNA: TGTGCCAGCAGCGTAGGGTCGGCGGGGGGACACAATGAGCAGTTCTTC. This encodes CASSVGSAGGHNEQFF.

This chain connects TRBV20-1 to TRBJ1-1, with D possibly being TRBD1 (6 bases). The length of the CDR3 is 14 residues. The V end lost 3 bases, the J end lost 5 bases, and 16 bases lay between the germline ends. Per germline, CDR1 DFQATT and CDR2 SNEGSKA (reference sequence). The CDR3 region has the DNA TGCAGTGCTAGTTCCCCAGGGGTTCGAACTGAAGCTTTCTTT. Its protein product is CSASSPGVRTEAFF.